The next 24 T cell receptor beta chains were all read from a single sample in a study of T cells in Graves' hyperthyroidism and ophthalmopathy. Amplification of TCR beta CDR3 regions was performed using RNA transcripts as template. HTBI primers were employed in a first-round RT-PCR of the TCR CDR3. TCRdb recomputed calls from the multiplex PCR reads with MiXCR, one row per CDR3 protein. The repertoire holds 300,000 to 500,000 distinct CDR3 sequences, with 11% to 15% as singletons. Sequenced input: blood. These receptors all come from a man aged 50 or older with Graves' ophthalmopathy.

This clonotype has more than one count but fewer than ten. This chain joins TRBV6-1 and TRBJ1-1, with a weak D call TRBD1 (5 bases). The CDR3 runs 13 residues. V was cut by 7 bases and J by 0 bases, with 9 bases left in between. CDR1 is MNHNS and CDR2 is SASEGT in the germline V gene. CDR3 in DNA: TGTGCCAGCACCCTGACAGTGAACACTGAAGCTTTCTTT. Encoded protein: CASTLTVNTEAFF.

This sequence joins TRBV6-2 or TRBV6-3 and TRBJ1-5; a possible D gene is TRBD1 (5 bases). CDR1 and CDR2 (germline): MNHEY, SVGEGT. Trimming left V 6 bases short and J 3 bases short, with 9 bases between. CDR3 size: 13 residues. CDR3: CASRRQNNQPQHF. CDR3 bases: TGTGCCAGCAGGCGACAGAACAATCAGCCCCAGCATTTT.

In this sample, this clonotype turned up many times. DNA for the CDR3: TGTGCCAGCAGTTACGGGACAGGGCTCCCGCCAATGGGTGAGCAGTACTTC. Protein product: CASSYGTGLPPMGEQYF. The chain combines TRBV6-5 with TRBJ2-7; 9 bases map to TRBD1. The CDR3 has 17 residues. Germline CDR1 MNHEY, CDR2 SVGAGI. V dropped 2 bases and J dropped 7; count of bases not matched to a gene: 15.

This sequence joins TRBV24-1 and TRBJ2-1; TRBD2 matches at 11 bases. This CDR3 contains 13 residues. The J segment lost 13 bases and the V segment lost 4 bases, leaving 5 bases of the junction unmatched. Looked up from germline, CDR1 is KGHDR and CDR2 is SFDVKD. CDR3 bases: TGTGCCACCAGTGACTCGGGACTAGCGGAACAGTTCTTC. It translates to CATSDSGLAEQFF.

V usage is TRBV4-1 and J usage is TRBJ1-3; D is perhaps TRBD1 (6 bases). The germline V gene encodes CDR1 MGHRA and CDR2 YSYEKL. This CDR3 comprises 18 residues. Trimming left V 1 base short and J 2 bases short, with 18 bases between. CDR3 protein: CASSQAGHKKVAGNTIYF. In nucleotides, the CDR3 is TGCGCCAGCAGCCAAGCGGGACACAAAAAAGTGGCTGGAAACACCATATATTTT.

This clonotype was detected many times. This chain connects TRBV6-1 to TRBJ2-7, with 9 bases fitting TRBD1. With 8 bases clipped from V and 7 bases from J, the junction kept 18 bases outside the gene matches. This CDR3 is built from 16 residues. Germline CDR1 MNHNS, CDR2 SASEGT. The CDR3 bases are TGTGCCAGCCGCCGAGCTGCCGGGACAGGGAATTCAGAGCAGTACTTC. It yields the protein CASRRAAGTGNSEQYF.

V usage is TRBV7-9 and J usage is TRBJ1-4, with 8 bases identical to TRBD1. The CDR3 covers 18 residues. Trimming cost V 1 base and J 6 bases; bases outside gene matches: 13. Germline assignment: CDR1 SEHNR and CDR2 FQNEAQ (reference sequence). The chain's CDR3 is CASSLGWNRTGLYEKLFF. The CDR3, as DNA: TGTGCCAGCAGCTTAGGCTGGAATCGGACAGGGCTTTATGAAAAACTGTTTTTT.

This chain links TRBV7-9 with TRBJ2-3; D gene unclear. This CDR3 comprises 12 residues. Germline CDR1 and CDR2: SEHNR and FQNEAQ (reference sequence). Trimming removed 5 bases from V and 4 bases from J, with 7 bases in between. The CDR3 is CASSGRSDTQYF. In DNA, the CDR3 is TGTGCCAGCAGCGGCCGTTCAGATACGCAGTATTTT. The full variable domain, its missing parts supplied by reference TRBV7-9 and TRBJ2-3, is DTGVSQNPRHKITKRGQNVTFRCDPISEHNRLYWYRQTLGQGPEFLTYFQNEAQLEKSRLLSDRFSAERPKGSFSTLEIQRTEQGDSAMYLCASSGRSDTQYFGPGTRLTVL.

This clonotype was counted between two and nine times. The chain carries TRBV6-1 and TRBJ2-7; D call uncertain. The germline CDR1 and CDR2 sequences are MNHNS and SASEGT. CDR3 length equals 16 residues. Trimming left V 6 bases short and J 0 bases short, with 18 bases between. The CDR3 sequence is CASSHQLIVSSYEQYF. The CDR3 DNA follows: TGTGCCAGCAGCCACCAACTAATCGTCAGCTCCTACGAGCAGTACTTC.

The V and J genes are TRBV6-5 and TRBJ1-2, with a tentative D call TRBD1 (5 bases). The V end was cut by 6 bases, the J end by 3 bases, with 29 bases between. The CDR3 covers 19 residues. The germline V gene encodes CDR1 MNHEY and CDR2 SVGAGI. CDR3 loop: CASRHPIREGSGRYYGYTF. The CDR3 region has the DNA TGTGCCAGCAGGCACCCGATAAGAGAGGGGTCGGGACGGTACTATGGCTACACCTTC.

V usage is TRBV6-2 or TRBV6-3 and J usage is TRBJ2-1; a possible D gene is TRBD1 (5 bases). Deletions cut 8 bases from V and 7 bases from J, with 9 bases between. The CDR3 spans 11 residues. CDR1 is MNHEY and CDR2 is SVGEGT in the germline V gene. The CDR3 loop reads CASCQGNEQFF. CDR3 in DNA: TGTGCCAGCTGCCAGGGAAATGAGCAGTTCTTC.

This chain links TRBV6-2 or TRBV6-3 with TRBJ2-7; TRBD2 matches 7 bases. Trimming at V came to 10 bases and at J to 6 bases, leaving 0 bases not matched to a gene. The CDR3 has 9 amino acids. Germline CDR1 is MNHEY and CDR2 is SVGEGT. This CDR3 reads CATGGEQYF. CDR3 nucleotides: TGTGCCACGGGGGGCGAGCAGTACTTC.

Worth noting for this clonotype: A much bigger clone sits one base away, suggesting this may be a read error. This chain uses TRBV3-1 with TRBJ1-6, with D maybe TRBD1 (5 bases). The CDR3 sequence is 13 residues long. Germline V gene lookup returns CDR1 LGHDT and CDR2 YNNKEL (reference sequence). The CDR3 reads CVSSLRDNSPLHF. The CDR3 DNA follows: TGTGTCAGCAGCCTCAGGGATAATTCACCCCTCCACTTT.

This clonotype was seen at least ten times. The chain has TRBV19 and TRBJ2-1, with 9 nucleotides matching TRBD2. V dropped 7 bases and J dropped 6; count of bases not matched to a gene: 10. Germline V gene sequence: CDR1 LNHDA, CDR2 SQIVND (reference sequence). The CDR3 is 15 amino acids. CDR3 residues: CASKGFSGRSNEQFF. In DNA, the CDR3 is TGTGCCAGTAAAGGTTTCAGCGGGAGGTCCAATGAGCAGTTCTTC.

This clonotype was seen ten or more times. J is TRBJ2-5 and V is TRBV29-1, with 11 bases matching TRBD2. Per the germline V gene, CDR1 is SQVTM and CDR2 is ANQGSEA. V trimming: 6 bases; J trimming: 5 bases; junction bases outside the gene matches: 11. The CDR3 runs 15 residues. The CDR3 reads CSVARGTSGGETQYF. The CDR3 nucleotides are TGCAGCGTAGCTAGAGGGACTAGCGGTGGGGAGACCCAGTACTTC.

This clonotype has ten or more counts. The V and J genes are TRBV18 and TRBJ1-2; no firm D call. Germline CDR1 KGHSH, CDR2 LQKENI. The CDR3 has 14 amino acids. V shed 3 bases and J shed 6 bases, with 14 bases lying between them. CDR3 nucleotide sequence: TGTGCCAGCTCACCTTCTGTTGTCTCGGATGGCTACACCTTC. Amino acid sequence: CASSPSVVSDGYTF.

Many counts were recorded for this clonotype. This chain uses TRBV7-9 with TRBJ2-3; 7 positions match TRBD2. Unmatched junction bases numbered 5, after V lost 1 base and J lost 1 base. This CDR3 region has 16 residues. Germline CDR1 reads SEHNR; CDR2 reads FQNEAQ (reference sequence). The DNA for the CDR3 is TGTGCCAGCAGCTTAGTAGGCGGGGGAGGCACAGATACGCAGTATTTT. This gives the protein CASSLVGGGGTDTQYF.

CDR3 nucleotides: TGTGCCAGCAGGCTACAGGGGGCGCAAGGAGATACGCAGTATTTT. This gives the protein CASRLQGAQGDTQYF. This chain joins TRBV12-3 or TRBV12-4 and TRBJ2-3; 9 bases are shared with TRBD1. Trimming cost V 6 bases and J 5 bases; bases outside gene matches: 9. The CDR3 runs to 15 residues.

This clonotype occurred many times. This sequence joins TRBV13 and TRBJ2-1; D might be TRBD1 (6 bases). CDR1 is PRHDT, CDR2 FYEKMQ, per germline (reference sequence). The CDR3 totals 12 residues. Trimming pared 1 base from V and 14 bases from J, leaving 12 bases between. CDR3 DNA: TGTGCCAGCAGCTTAGTGAACAGGGAAAAGTTCTTC. It codes for CASSLVNREKFF.

This clonotype appeared a few times. The chain uses TRBV20-1 and TRBJ2-5; 11 bases are shared with TRBD2. The J segment lost 4 bases and the V segment lost 1 base, leaving 5 bases of the junction unmatched. Germline CDR1 is DFQATT and CDR2 is SNEGSKA (reference sequence). The CDR3 has 15 amino acids. The CDR3: CSARALAGVPETQYF. For the CDR3, the DNA is TGCAGTGCTAGAGCACTAGCGGGAGTCCCAGAGACCCAGTACTTC.

This clonotype was recorded many times. J is TRBJ2-7 and V is TRBV3-1; 9 bases match TRBD2. Trimming at V came to 4 bases and at J to 5 bases, leaving 6 bases not matched to a gene. The germline V gene has CDR1 LGHDT and CDR2 YNNKEL (reference sequence). This CDR3 is built from 14 residues. DNA for the CDR3: TGTGCCAGCAGCCTGACAGCGGGAGGTGACGAGCAGTACTTC. It specifies CASSLTAGGDEQYF.

This clonotype was detected many times. CDR3 residues: CSAEDREVGYGNQPQHF. As DNA, the CDR3 is TGCAGCGCTGAGGACAGGGAAGTTGGGTATGGCAATCAGCCCCAGCATTTT. The chain has TRBV20-1 and TRBJ1-5, with 8 bases identical to TRBD1. This CDR3 comprises 17 residues. Germline lookup yields CDR1 DFQATT and CDR2 SNEGSKA (reference sequence).

This clonotype was recorded a few times. The rearrangement links TRBV7-2 to TRBJ1-6, with D possibly being TRBD1 (6 bases). CDR1 is SGHTA and CDR2 is FQGNSA in the germline V gene. V lost 5 bases and J lost 3, with 11 bases in between. CDR3 length: 15 residues. The CDR3 nucleotides are TGTGCCAGCAGCAAAGGGGGGAGCTATAATTCACCCCTCCACTTT. Protein: CASSKGGSYNSPLHF.

This clonotype was detected many times. The chain uses TRBV2 and TRBJ2-3, with 7 bases matching TRBD2. CDR1 is SNHLY and CDR2 is FYNNEI in the germline V gene. Losses at the gene ends were 6 bases for V and 2 bases for J; bases not matched to a gene: 5. The CDR3 totals 14 residues. CDR3 nucleotide sequence: TGTGCCAGCAGAAGCGGGACCAACACAGATACGCAGTATTTT. As protein: CASRSGTNTDTQYF.